This is a list of T cell receptor beta chains from one sample in a study of beta chain features in type 1 diabetes. Assay: immunoSEQ multiplex PCR; the TCRdb copy retains only in-frame clones and omits some. This repertoire shows 450,000 or so clones, about an eighth found once; its top ten account for 0.045% to 0.05%. The sequenced sample consisted of naive CD4+ T cells from blood. Receptors were obtained from a woman in her late teens or twenties in good health. The CDR3 runs from the conserved cysteine through the conserved F or W. The order of the fields is V gene, CDR3 protein.

v_gene: TRBV19; CDR3aa: CATRTQQRGQFF
v_gene: TRBV15; CDR3aa: CATSRDGSETQYF
v_gene: TRBV4-2; CDR3aa: CASSQDWRGETQYF
v_gene: TRBV2; CDR3aa: CASQPGGWNIQYF
v_gene: TRBV9; CDR3aa: CASSASPDEKLFF
v_gene: TRBV7-2; CDR3aa: CASSSRRETQYF
v_gene: TRBV5-4; CDR3aa: CASSLMANTEAFF
v_gene: TRBV30; CDR3aa: CAWNRPGGYGYTF
v_gene: TRBV5-4; CDR3aa: CASSSPGQGTDTQYF
v_gene: TRBV5-1; CDR3aa: CASSARQALGETQYF
v_gene: TRBV4-1; CDR3aa: CASSQRGRELFF
v_gene: TRBV18; CDR3aa: CASSPQGPPGEKLFF
v_gene: TRBV18; CDR3aa: CASSPRVGDTYEQYF
v_gene: TRBV14; CDR3aa: CASSQVGGLAVNEQFF
v_gene: TRBV14; CDR3aa: CASSQRGSSYNEQFF
v_gene: TRBV14; CDR3aa: CASSPTSGTLRHQPQHF
v_gene: TRBV2; CDR3aa: CASLGIRNPSGNIQYF
v_gene: TRBV4-2; CDR3aa: CASSQGDRAGVNEQFF
v_gene: TRBV15; CDR3aa: CATSKRPGQGVWRETQYF
v_gene: TRBV29-1; CDR3aa: CSVEVWHSYNEQFF
v_gene: TRBV7-9; CDR3aa: CASSLAAAGELFF
v_gene: TRBV7-8; CDR3aa: CASSLRSSGSIYNEQFF
v_gene: TRBV6-5; CDR3aa: CASSYSGLNTEAFF
v_gene: TRBV6-5; CDR3aa: CASSPSVWGDQPQHF
v_gene: TRBV27; CDR3aa: CASSLNRDTDTQYF
v_gene: TRBV6-5; CDR3aa: CASSSTTGVAFF
v_gene: TRBV29-1; CDR3aa: CSADDGQGNYGYTF
v_gene: TRBV29-1; CDR3aa: CSVVTDPADEKLFF
v_gene: TRBV30; CDR3aa: CAWSVLSGSHNEQFF
v_gene: TRBV18; CDR3aa: CASSPRRLETEAFF
v_gene: TRBV30; CDR3aa: CAWSVKGVYSNQPQHF
v_gene: TRBV7-2; CDR3aa: CASSLGPSTDTQYF
v_gene: TRBV10-3; CDR3aa: CAISGDRSYNEQFF
v_gene: TRBV30; CDR3aa: CAWSGNPGLGQPQHF
v_gene: TRBV7-2; CDR3aa: CATGQDRYGYTF
v_gene: TRBV28; CDR3aa: CASRDPLGETQYF
v_gene: TRBV19; CDR3aa: CASHEQGTNTEAFF
v_gene: TRBV19; CDR3aa: CASGLAGEQETQYF
v_gene: TRBV7-2; CDR3aa: CASSLRGEKLFF
v_gene: TRBV27; CDR3aa: CARHGQNATQPQHF
v_gene: TRBV27; CDR3aa: CASSLGSLGETQYF
v_gene: TRBV18; CDR3aa: CASSGLPNEQFF
v_gene: TRBV15; CDR3aa: CATSGTRGRWEQFF
v_gene: TRBV29-1; CDR3aa: CSVAPGVGETQYF
v_gene: TRBV5-6; CDR3aa: CASSLGHLSYEQYF
v_gene: TRBV9; CDR3aa: CASSLGGNYGYTF
v_gene: TRBV29-1; CDR3aa: CSVGGSINYGYTF
v_gene: TRBV9; CDR3aa: CASSVLGAGGQETQYF
v_gene: TRBV5-1; CDR3aa: CASSLEGLSPLHF
v_gene: TRBV4-2; CDR3aa: CASSLFGQAFSGNTIYF
v_gene: TRBV9; CDR3aa: CASSVRQGVTDTQYF
v_gene: TRBV30; CDR3aa: CAWIPRRKGGTDTQYF
v_gene: TRBV18; CDR3aa: CASSLSGGLEQFF
v_gene: TRBV18; CDR3aa: CASSVMNTEAFF
v_gene: TRBV7-2; CDR3aa: CASSPYAETQYF